This T cell receptor beta chain came from a study of T cell changes during pregnancy in multiple sclerosis. Produced via immunoSEQ multiplex PCR; TCRdb's table is partial and in-frame only. The sample lists 84,000 or so clones, about 93% occurring once. There are 14 residues in the CDR3. V lost 6 bases and J lost 4; bases outside the gene matches: 6. Germline lookup yields CDR1 SNHLY and CDR2 FYNNEI. This material consisted of peripheral blood, taken in the third trimester of pregnancy. The chain has TRBV2 and TRBJ1-2; 9 nucleotides line up with TRBD1. The TCR was taken from a female donor with multiple sclerosis, enrolled in a pregnancy study. The CDR3 DNA reads TGTGCCAGCAGGATGGGACAGGGTGCCTATGGCTACACCTTC. This gives the protein CASRMGQGAYGYTF. Drawing the rest from reference TRBV2 and TRBJ1-2, the complete variable domain is EPEVTQTPSHQVTQMGQEVILRCVPISNHLYFYWYRQILGQKVEFLVSFYNNEISEKSEIFDDQFSVERPDGSNFTLKIRSTKLEDSAMYFCASRMGQGAYGYTFGSGTRLTVV.